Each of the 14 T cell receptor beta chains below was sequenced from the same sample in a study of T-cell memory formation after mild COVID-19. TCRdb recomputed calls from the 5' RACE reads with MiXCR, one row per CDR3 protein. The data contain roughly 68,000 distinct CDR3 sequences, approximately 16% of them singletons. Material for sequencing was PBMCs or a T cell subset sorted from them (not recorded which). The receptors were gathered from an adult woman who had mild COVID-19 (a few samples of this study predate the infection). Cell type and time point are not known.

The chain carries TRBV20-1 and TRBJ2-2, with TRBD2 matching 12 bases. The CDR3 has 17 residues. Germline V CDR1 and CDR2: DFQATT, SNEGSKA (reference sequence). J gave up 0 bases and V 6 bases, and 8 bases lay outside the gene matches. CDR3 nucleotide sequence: TGCAGTGCCGTAACTAGCGGGGGGCGCGCGAACACCGGGGAGCTGTTTTTT. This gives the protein CSAVTSGGRANTGELFF.

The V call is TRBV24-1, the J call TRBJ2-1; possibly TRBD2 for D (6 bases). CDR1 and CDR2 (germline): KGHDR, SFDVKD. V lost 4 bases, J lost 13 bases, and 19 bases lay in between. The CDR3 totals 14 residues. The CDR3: CATSEPGGRGLQFF. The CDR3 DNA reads TGTGCCACCAGTGAGCCGGGCGGGCGGGGCCTACAGTTCTTC.

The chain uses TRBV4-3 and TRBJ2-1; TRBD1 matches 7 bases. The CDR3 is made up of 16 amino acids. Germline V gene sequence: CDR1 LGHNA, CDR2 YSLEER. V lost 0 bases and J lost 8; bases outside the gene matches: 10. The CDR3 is CASSQDRGMSGDEQFF. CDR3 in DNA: TGCGCCAGCAGCCAAGACAGGGGGATGTCAGGCGATGAGCAGTTCTTC.

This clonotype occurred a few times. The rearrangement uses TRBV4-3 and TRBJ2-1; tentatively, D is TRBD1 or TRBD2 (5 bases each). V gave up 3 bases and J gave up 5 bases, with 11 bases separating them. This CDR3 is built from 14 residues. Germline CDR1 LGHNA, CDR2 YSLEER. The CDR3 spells CASSHMWGNNEQFF. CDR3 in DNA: TGCGCCAGCAGCCATATGTGGGGGAACAATGAGCAGTTCTTC.

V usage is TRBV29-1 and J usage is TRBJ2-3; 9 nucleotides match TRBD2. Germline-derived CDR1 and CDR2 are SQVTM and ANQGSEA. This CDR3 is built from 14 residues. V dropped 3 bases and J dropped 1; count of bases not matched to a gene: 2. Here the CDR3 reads CSVEASGGTDTQYF. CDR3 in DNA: TGCAGCGTTGAGGCTAGCGGGGGCACAGATACGCAGTATTTT.

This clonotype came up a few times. In DNA, the CDR3 is TGTGCCAGCAGTCTATATTTGGGGGCAGCGGATGGTGGCTACACCTTC. Protein: CASSLYLGAADGGYTF. The rearrangement joins TRBV12-3 or TRBV12-4 to TRBJ1-2, with D tentatively TRBD1 (6 bases). This CDR3 region has 16 residues. V lost 5 bases and J 7 bases, leaving 23 bases between the germline ends.

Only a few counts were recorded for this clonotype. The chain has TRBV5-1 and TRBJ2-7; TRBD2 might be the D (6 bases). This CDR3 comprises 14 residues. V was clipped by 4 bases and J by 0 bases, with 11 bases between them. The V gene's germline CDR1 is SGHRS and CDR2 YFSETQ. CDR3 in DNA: TGCGCCAGCAGCGGGGACTTAAGCTCCTACGAGCAGTACTTC. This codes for CASSGDLSSYEQYF.

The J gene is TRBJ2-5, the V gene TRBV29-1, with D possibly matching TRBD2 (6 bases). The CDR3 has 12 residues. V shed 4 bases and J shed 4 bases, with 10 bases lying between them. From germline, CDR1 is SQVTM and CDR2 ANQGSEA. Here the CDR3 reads CSVVREVETQYF. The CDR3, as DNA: TGCAGCGTTGTGAGGGAGGTAGAGACCCAGTACTTC.

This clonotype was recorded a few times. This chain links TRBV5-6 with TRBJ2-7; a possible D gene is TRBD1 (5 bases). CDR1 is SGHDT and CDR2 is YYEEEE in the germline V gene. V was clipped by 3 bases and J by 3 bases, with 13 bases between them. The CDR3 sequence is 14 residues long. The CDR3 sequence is CASSSPQDRYEQYF. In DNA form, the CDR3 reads TGTGCCAGCAGCTCACCACAGGATCGCTACGAGCAGTACTTC.

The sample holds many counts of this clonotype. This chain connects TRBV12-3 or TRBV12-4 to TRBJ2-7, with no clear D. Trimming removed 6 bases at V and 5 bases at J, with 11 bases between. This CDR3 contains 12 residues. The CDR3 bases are TGTGCCAGCAGCCCTCAAAGAAACGAGCAGTACTTC. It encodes CASSPQRNEQYF.

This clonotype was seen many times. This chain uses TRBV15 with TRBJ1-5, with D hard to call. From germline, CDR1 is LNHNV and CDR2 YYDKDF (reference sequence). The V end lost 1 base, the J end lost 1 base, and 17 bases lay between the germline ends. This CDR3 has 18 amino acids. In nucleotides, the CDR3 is TGTGCCACCAGCAGAGCCTCGGCGGGAAGAGTAAGCAATCAGCCCCAGCATTTT. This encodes CATSRASAGRVSNQPQHF.

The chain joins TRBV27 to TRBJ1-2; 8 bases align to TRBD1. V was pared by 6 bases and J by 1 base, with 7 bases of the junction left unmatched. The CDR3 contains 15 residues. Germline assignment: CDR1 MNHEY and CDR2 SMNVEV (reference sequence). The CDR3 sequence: CASSWDRLDNYGYTF. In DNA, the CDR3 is TGTGCCAGCAGCTGGGACAGGTTGGATAACTATGGCTACACCTTC.

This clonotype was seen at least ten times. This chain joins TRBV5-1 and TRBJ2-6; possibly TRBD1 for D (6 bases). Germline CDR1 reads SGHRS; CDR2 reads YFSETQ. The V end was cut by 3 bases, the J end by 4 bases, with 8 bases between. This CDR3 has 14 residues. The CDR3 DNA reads TGCGCCAGCAGCTCAGGGGAAGGGGCCAACGTCCTGACTTTC. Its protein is CASSSGEGANVLTF.

CDR3 sequence reads: CASSPRTGTTDTQYF. CDR3 DNA sequence: TGTGCCAGCAGCCCGCGGACAGGGACCACAGATACGCAGTATTTT. This rearrangement joins TRBV9 to TRBJ2-3; TRBD1 matches 8 bases. The germline gives CDR1 SGDLS, CDR2 YYNGEE. V lost 4 bases, J lost 2 bases, and 6 bases stayed unmatched. The CDR3 loop spans 15 amino acids.